This passage covers 20 T cell receptor beta chains from one sample sequenced in a study of blood T cell repertoires in COVID-19. The method was immunoSEQ multiplex PCR; TCRdb's version includes in-frame clones alone and lacks a portion of them. The repertoire holds roughly 30,000 clones, 55% to 75% seen once, with over 20% in the top ten. Sequencing input: peripheral blood. All receptors derive from a boy aged 2-9 years with active or convalescent COVID-19.

This clone came up once. V usage is TRBV13 and J usage is TRBJ1-1; D not certain. CDR3 size: 17 residues. The germline CDR1 and CDR2 sequences are PRHDT and FYEKMQ (reference sequence). With 2 bases removed from V and 7 bases from J, the gap between germline ends came to 23 bases. CDR3 DNA: TGTGCCAGCAGCTTACGAGGCACACGGGTGAAAATGCGTGAAGCTTTCTTT. It codes for CASSLRGTRVKMREAFF.

V is TRBV6-1 and J is TRBJ2-7; TRBD1 matches 9 bases. Trimming removed 3 bases from V and 2 bases from J; junction bases left unmatched: 14. Germline V gene lookup returns CDR1 MNHNS and CDR2 SASEGT. This CDR3 has 18 residues. CDR3 sequence reads: CASSDGTKDRGNPYEQYV. Written as DNA, the CDR3 is TGTGCCAGCAGTGACGGCACAAAGGACAGGGGAAACCCCTACGAGCAGTACGTC.

The chain carries TRBV7-6 and TRBJ2-6, with TRBD1 as a possible D gene (6 bases). The CDR3 loop spans 17 amino acids. Germline V gene data show CDR1 as SGHVS and CDR2 as FNYEAQ. V lost 1 base and J lost 0, with 10 bases in between. DNA for the CDR3: TGTGCCAGCAGCTTAGGACAGGTTTACTCTGGGGCCAACGTCCTGACTTTC. Its protein is CASSLGQVYSGANVLTF.

The J gene is TRBJ2-3, the V gene TRBV30, with D maybe TRBD2 (5 bases). The CDR3 contains 15 residues. The germline CDR1 and CDR2 sequences are GTSNPN and SVGIG (reference sequence). V was clipped by 3 bases and J by 5 bases, with 18 bases between them. The CDR3 is CAWRAGVIRGDTQYF. In DNA form, the CDR3 reads TGTGCCTGGAGGGCCGGGGTCATTCGCGGAGATACGCAGTATTTT.

V and J are TRBV18 and TRBJ1-3; perhaps TRBD1 as D (5 bases). There are 18 residues in the CDR3. V was cut by 3 bases and J by 0 bases, with 18 bases left in between. The germline V gene has CDR1 KGHSH and CDR2 LQKENI. CDR3: CASSPKGLGPSSGNTIYF. As DNA, the CDR3 is TGTGCCAGCTCACCTAAGGGGCTGGGCCCGAGCTCTGGAAACACCATATATTTT.

This clone showed up just a few times. V is TRBV3-1 (or the pseudogene TRBV3-2) and J is TRBJ2-7, with 8 bases aligning to TRBD2. The germline CDR1 and CDR2 sequences are LGHDT and YNNKEL (reference sequence). Trimming cost V 1 base and J 6 bases; bases outside gene matches: 5. CDR3 length: 14 residues. CDR3 DNA sequence: TGTGCCAGCAGCCAAGGTTCTAGCGGGTTCGAGCAGTACTTC. Translated, it gives CASSQGSSGFEQYF.

The chain combines TRBV5-1 with TRBJ2-7; 7 positions agree with TRBD2. The CDR3 runs to 15 residues. Germline loops: CDR1 SGHRS, CDR2 YFSETQ. V lost 4 bases, J lost 0 bases, and 7 bases stayed unmatched. CDR3 coding DNA: TGCGCCAGCAGCCTTGACGGGAGGAACTCCTACGAGCAGTACTTC. Protein sequence: CASSLDGRNSYEQYF.

The gene calls are TRBV14 and TRBJ2-1, with 7 nucleotides matching TRBD2. The CDR3 sequence is 15 residues long. V was clipped by 0 bases and J by 7 bases; unmatched bases: 6. Looked up from germline, CDR1 is SGHDN and CDR2 is FVKESK. The CDR3 loop is CASSQDWRETNEQFF. The CDR3, as DNA: TGTGCCAGCAGCCAAGACTGGCGGGAGACAAATGAGCAGTTCTTC. Variable domain in full (rest from reference TRBV14 and TRBJ2-1): EAGVTQFPSHSVIEKGQTVTLRCDPISGHDNLYWYRRVMGKEIKFLLHFVKESKQDESGMPNNRFLAERTGGTYSTLKVQPAELEDSGVYFCASSQDWRETNEQFFGPGTRLTVL.

V usage is TRBV29-1 and J usage is TRBJ1-4, with D possibly TRBD1 on 5 matching bases. CDR3 size: 14 residues. V dropped 8 bases and J dropped 5 bases, with 18 bases sitting between them. Germline loops: CDR1 SQVTM, CDR2 ANQGSEA. CDR3 amino acids: CSTRSAGKNEKLFF. CDR3 bases: TGCAGCACTCGAAGTGCAGGGAAAAATGAAAAACTGTTTTTT.

V gene TRBV18 combines with J gene TRBJ1-1; D unclear. CDR3 length: 14 residues. Germline-derived CDR1 and CDR2 are KGHSH and LQKENI. Between the trimmed V and J ends, which lost 2 bases and 1 base, there was a span of 8 bases. DNA for the CDR3: TGTGCCAGCTCACCAGTTACGGGGAACACTGAAGCTTTCTTT. Translated, it gives CASSPVTGNTEAFF.

The V and J genes are TRBV29-1 and TRBJ2-1; TRBD2 might be the D (5 bases). Per germline, CDR1 SQVTM and CDR2 ANQGSEA. V lost 6 bases, J lost 10 bases, and 22 bases lay in between. CDR3 length: 14 amino acids. The CDR3 region is CSVLAGLPRGEQFF. As DNA, the CDR3 is TGCAGCGTCCTCGCCGGACTCCCAAGAGGGGAGCAGTTCTTC.

The chain links TRBV6-4 to TRBJ2-1; D is possibly TRBD2 (6 bases). The germline gives CDR1 MRHNA, CDR2 SNTAGT. The ends were cut back, 0 bases at V and 1 base at J, with 19 bases in the middle. This CDR3 contains 19 residues. DNA of the CDR3: TGTGCCAGCAGTGACTCGTCCGGCCTGGCGGGGAAATCCTACAATGAGCAGTTCTTC. Protein: CASSDSSGLAGKSYNEQFF.

The CDR3 is CASSSGWDEQFF. CDR3 bases: TGCGCCAGCAGCTCCGGGTGGGATGAGCAGTTCTTC. The chain joins TRBV5-1 to TRBJ2-1; the D is unclear. CDR3 size: 12 residues. V was pared by 3 bases and J by 8 bases, with 9 bases between. The V gene's germline CDR1 is SGHRS and CDR2 YFSETQ.

V usage is TRBV5-1 and J usage is TRBJ1-1; 9 nucleotides match TRBD1. After removal of 3 bases from V and 5 bases from J, the junction contained 5 bases not matched to a gene. The CDR3 has 14 amino acids. From germline, CDR1 is SGHRS and CDR2 YFSETQ. The CDR3 nucleotides are TGCGCCAGCAGCTACCGACAGGGGGGAACTGAAGCTTTCTTT. This sequence encodes CASSYRQGGTEAFF. The full variable domain, its missing parts supplied by reference TRBV5-1 and TRBJ1-1, is KAGVTQTPRYLIKTRGQQVTLSCSPISGHRSVSWYQQTPGQGLQFLFEYFSETQRNKGNFPGRFSGRQFSNSRSEMNVSTLELGDSALYLCASSYRQGGTEAFFGQGTRLTVV.

The CDR3, as DNA: TGTGCCAGCAGTTACGCGGGAAACACCCCCTACGAGCAGTACTTC. This sequence encodes CASSYAGNTPYEQYF. This chain joins TRBV6-2 or TRBV6-3 and TRBJ2-7, with a tentative D call TRBD2 (6 bases). The germline V and J ends were trimmed by 2 bases and 2 bases, with 13 bases remaining between them. This CDR3 spans 15 amino acids. Germline values: CDR1 MNHEY, CDR2 SVGEGT.

V gene TRBV10-3 combines with J gene TRBJ1-6; 8 nucleotides align to TRBD1. Trimming at V came to 6 bases and at J to 5 bases, leaving 6 bases not matched to a gene. Looked up from germline, CDR1 is ENHRY and CDR2 is SYGVKD. This CDR3 spans 15 amino acids. The CDR3 loop is CAIRGDRLNNSPLHF. DNA of the CDR3: TGTGCCATCAGGGGGGACAGGTTAAATAATTCACCCCTCCACTTT.

The rearrangement uses TRBV19 and TRBJ2-2, with 9 bases that match TRBD1. CDR1 and CDR2 (germline): LNHDA, SQIVND (reference sequence). V dropped 6 bases and J dropped 5; count of bases not matched to a gene: 4. The CDR3 extends over 14 amino acids. This CDR3 is CASSRGQGTGELFF. The DNA for the CDR3 is TGTGCCAGTAGCCGGGGACAGGGAACCGGGGAGCTGTTTTTT.

V is TRBV11-2 and J is TRBJ2-7; no clear D gene. The CDR3 runs 12 residues. Germline values: CDR1 SGHAT, CDR2 FQNNGV. The CDR3 is CASSSSSPILSV. CDR3 coding DNA: TGTGCCAGCAGCTCTAGTAGTCCAATATTATCGGTC.

The V and J genes are TRBV19 and TRBJ2-1; 7 positions match TRBD1. V gave up 3 bases and J gave up 10 bases; unmatched junction bases: 0. Germline assignment: CDR1 LNHDA and CDR2 SQIVND (reference sequence). This CDR3 contains 11 residues. The DNA for the CDR3 is TGTGCCAGTAGTATCAGGGGGGAGCAGTTCTTC. This gives the protein CASSIRGEQFF.

J is TRBJ2-1 and V is TRBV24-1; D possibly corresponds to TRBD2 (6 bases). CDR1 KGHDR and CDR2 SFDVKD come from the germline V gene. Deletions cut 7 bases from V and 5 bases from J, with 23 bases between. The length of the CDR3 is 17 residues. The CDR3 coding sequence is TGTGCCACCAGCTCCCTGTCAGAGGGAGGTACGGACAATGAGCAGTTCTTC. Its translation: CATSSLSEGGTDNEQFF.